The clone carrying this T cell receptor (beta chain) showed up many times. Per the germline V gene, CDR1 is GTSNPN and CDR2 is SVGIG (reference sequence). V lost 2 bases to trimming and J lost 4 bases, with 8 bases between them. This CDR3 has 12 residues. These data originate in a study of human T cells and chemical hapten exposure. As for the study in general: How much TCR each sample yielded varied, mostly because pooled library volumes differed slightly.

Time point defined: patch test 1, 2 weeks after DPC sensitization. Treatment specified: therapeutic diphenylcyclopropenone sensitization with weekly scalp DPC. TCRdb reprocessed the RACE reads via MiXCR and lists one record per CDR3 protein. The sample records about 110,000 distinct CDR3 sequences, approximately 9.9% being singletons. This clonotype originated in a woman aged 40 to 49 with alopecia areata. Some clones in this sample may be carry-over from other donors' samples. The J gene is TRBJ1-1, the V gene TRBV30; TRBD1 might be the D (5 bases). The input for sequencing was whole blood, taken in connection with sensitization to the hapten diphenylcyclopropenone (DPC). CDR3 sequence reads: CAWSQGVTEAFF. CDR3 nucleotides: TGTGCCTGGAGTCAGGGTGTCACTGAAGCTTTCTTT.